Listed below are T cell receptor beta chains from one sample, sequenced in a study of STAT5B mutations in CD4+ large granular lymphocyte leukemia. Clones were sequenced by immunoSEQ multiplex PCR, and TCRdb holds only the in-frame ones, with some missing. The table has some 41,000 clones, roughly 84% seen once. The sample comprised CD4+ T cells from blood buffy coats. These TCRs come from a human donor in good health. Both conserved end residues are part of each CDR3. D genes are given only for firm matches. The listing skips clone size in some rows; elsewhere it reads once, few, many or a size class.

J: TRBJ1-1
D: TRBD1
length: 14
V: TRBV7-8
size: NA
CDR3: CASSFTGGYTEAFF
DNA: TGTGCCAGCAGCTTTACAGGGGGATACACTGAAGCTTTCTTT

J: TRBJ2-5
D: NA
length: 12
V: TRBV5-4
size: NA
CDR3: CASSSVSETQYF
DNA: TGTGCCAGCAGTTCGGTGTCAGAGACCCAGTACTTC

J: TRBJ1-2
D: TRBD1
length: 18
V: TRBV4-1
size: NA
CDR3: CASSRGRDRGLRPYGYTF
DNA: TGCGCCAGCAGCCGCGGGCGGGACAGGGGGCTTAGACCCTATGGCTACACCTTC

J: TRBJ2-2
D: NA
length: 14
V: TRBV28
size: NA
CDR3: CASSLRGAGGELFF
DNA: TGTGCCAGCAGTTTAAGAGGGGCTGGCGGGGAGCTGTTTTTT

J: TRBJ2-4
D: TRBD1
length: 15
V: TRBV6-1
size: NA
CDR3: CASSDRGPGKNIQYF
DNA: TGTGCCAGCAGTGACAGGGGGCCGGGCAAAAACATTCAGTACTTC

J: TRBJ2-7
D: TRBD1
length: 13
V: TRBV18
size: NA
CDR3: CASSPDREDEQYF
DNA: TGTGCCAGCTCACCGGACAGGGAAGACGAGCAGTACTTC

J: TRBJ2-3
D: NA
length: 17
V: TRBV5-1
size: NA
CDR3: CASSLVKQGTSTDTQYF
DNA: TGCGCCAGCAGCTTGGTAAAACAGGGCACTAGCACAGATACGCAGTATTTT

J: TRBJ1-1
D: NA
length: 13
V: TRBV7-9
size: NA
CDR3: CASSLRSNTEAFF
DNA: TGTGCCAGCAGTCTCCGAAGTAACACTGAAGCTTTCTTT

J: TRBJ1-5
D: NA
length: 12
V: TRBV2
size: few
CDR3: CASSPGGQPQHF
DNA: TGTGCCAGCAGCCCGGGGGGGCAGCCCCAGCATTTT

J: TRBJ2-7
D: NA
length: 14
V: TRBV6-1
size: NA
CDR3: CASSARQFSYEQYF
DNA: TGTGCCAGCAGTGCCCGACAGTTCTCCTACGAGCAGTACTTC

J: TRBJ1-5
D: NA
length: 13
V: TRBV6-6
size: NA
CDR3: CASLPGHNQPQHF
DNA: TGTGCCAGCTTACCGGGGCACAATCAGCCCCAGCATTTT

J: TRBJ2-1
D: TRBD2
length: 15
V: TRBV30
size: NA
CDR3: CAGTSEGSSYNEQFF
DNA: TGTGCCGGAACTAGCGAAGGAAGCTCCTACAATGAGCAGTTCTTC

J: TRBJ1-1
D: NA
length: 14
V: TRBV5-1
size: NA
CDR3: CASRTPSTDTEAFF
DNA: TGCGCCAGCAGAACCCCATCCACGGACACTGAAGCTTTCTTT

J: TRBJ1-1
D: NA
length: 15
V: TRBV5-1
size: NA
CDR3: CASSLTGTVNTEAFF
DNA: TGCGCCAGCAGCTTAACCGGGACGGTGAACACTGAAGCTTTCTTT

J: TRBJ2-7
D: NA
length: 15
V: TRBV15
size: NA
CDR3: CATSSLRLGSYEQYF
DNA: TGTGCCACCAGCAGCCTGAGGTTGGGCTCCTACGAGCAGTACTTC

J: TRBJ2-7
D: NA
length: 13
V: TRBV19
size: NA
CDR3: CASSRDGRGEQYF
DNA: TGTGCCAGTAGCCGGGACGGTCGGGGCGAGCAGTACTTC

J: TRBJ1-2
D: NA
length: 16
V: TRBV11-2
size: once
CDR3: CASSQSLGTANYGYTF
DNA: TGTGCCAGCAGCCAGAGTTTGGGGACGGCTAACTATGGCTACACCTTC

J: TRBJ1-3
D: NA
length: 16
V: TRBV5-1
size: once
CDR3: CASSPLRGSSGNTIYF
DNA: TGCGCCAGCAGCCCCCTGCGGGGGTCCTCTGGAAACACCATATATTTT

J: TRBJ2-7
D: NA
length: 11
V: TRBV7-9
size: NA
CDR3: CASSRTYEQYF
DNA: TGTGCCAGCAGCCGAACCTACGAGCAGTACTTC

J: TRBJ2-7
D: TRBD2
length: 13
V: TRBV6-1
size: NA
CDR3: CASVAGGPYEQYF
DNA: TGTGCCAGCGTAGCGGGGGGGCCTTACGAGCAGTACTTC